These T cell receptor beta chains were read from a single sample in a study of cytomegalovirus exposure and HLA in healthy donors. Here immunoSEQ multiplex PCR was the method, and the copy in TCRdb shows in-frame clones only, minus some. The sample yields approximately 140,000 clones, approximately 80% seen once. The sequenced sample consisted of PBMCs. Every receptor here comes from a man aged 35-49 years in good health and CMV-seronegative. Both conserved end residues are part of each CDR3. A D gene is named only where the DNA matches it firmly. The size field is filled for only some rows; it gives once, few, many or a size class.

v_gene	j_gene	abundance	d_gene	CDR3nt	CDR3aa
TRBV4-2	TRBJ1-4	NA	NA	TGTGCCAGCAGCCAAGTCAGGGCGGCCTACCCTGGAGAACTGTTTTTT	CASSQVRAAYPGELFF
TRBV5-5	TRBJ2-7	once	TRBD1	TGTGCCAGCAGGACGACAGGGGTTTGGTACGAGCAGTACTTC	CASRTTGVWYEQYF
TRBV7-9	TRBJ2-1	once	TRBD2	TGTGCCAGCAGCCCCGGTTTTCTAGCGGGACCCTACAATGAGCAGTTCTTC	CASSPGFLAGPYNEQFF
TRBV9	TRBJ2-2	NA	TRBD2	TGTGCCAGCGGGGGGGGAGGCCAGAACACCGGGGAGCTGTTTTTT	CASGGGGQNTGELFF
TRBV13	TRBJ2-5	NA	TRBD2	TGTGCCAGCAGCCCCCTTGACGGGGGGGAGACCCAGTACTTC	CASSPLDGGETQYF
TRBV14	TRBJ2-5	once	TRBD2	TGTGCCAGCAGCCAAGCGTGGACTAGCGGGGGTCAAGAGACCCAGTACTTC	CASSQAWTSGGQETQYF
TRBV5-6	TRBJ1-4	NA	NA	TGTGCCAGCAGCTTGGTGGCAGCGAAGGAAAAACTGTTTTTT	CASSLVAAKEKLFF
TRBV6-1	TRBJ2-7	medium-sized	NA	TGTGCCAGCAGTGAAGCCAGCGGGTCCTCCTACGAGCAGTACTTC	CASSEASGSSYEQYF
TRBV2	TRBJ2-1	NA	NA	TGTGCCAGCAGTGAGGCCCCCAATGAGCAGTTCTTC	CASSEAPNEQFF
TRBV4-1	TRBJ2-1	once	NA	TGCGCCAGCAGCCAAGATAGTCTAGCGTTCTACAATGAGCAGTTCTTC	CASSQDSLAFYNEQFF
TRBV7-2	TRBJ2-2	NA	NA	TGTGCCAGCAGCTCTGTTACCGGGGAGCTGTTTTTT	CASSSVTGELFF
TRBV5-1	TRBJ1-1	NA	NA	TGCGCCAGCAGCTTGACAGGGTTTAACACTGAAGCTTTCTTT	CASSLTGFNTEAFF
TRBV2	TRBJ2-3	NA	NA	TGTGCCAGCATCGAGAGCAGCACAGATACGCAGTATTTT	CASIESSTDTQYF
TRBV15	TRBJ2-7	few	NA	TGTGCCACCAGCAGGATTCAAGGGGTCTCCTACGAGCAGTACTTC	CATSRIQGVSYEQYF
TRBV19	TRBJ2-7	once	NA	TGTGCCAGTAGTATTAGGGGTGGACACGAGCAGTACTTC	CASSIRGGHEQYF
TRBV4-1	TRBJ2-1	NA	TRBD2	TGCGCCAGCAGCTTTGCGGGGGGCCCCGAGCGCTTCTTC	CASSFAGGPERFF
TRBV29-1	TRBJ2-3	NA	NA	TGCAGCGTTGATCCAGGAGATACGCAGTATTTT	CSVDPGDTQYF
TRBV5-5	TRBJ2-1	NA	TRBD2	TGTGCCAGCAGCTTGTCCAGCGGGAGGGCCGTTGAGCAGTTCTTC	CASSLSSGRAVEQFF
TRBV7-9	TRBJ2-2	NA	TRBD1	TGTGCCAGCAGGGATCCGGGACAGGGGGTGTCCGGGGAGCTGTTTTTT	CASRDPGQGVSGELFF
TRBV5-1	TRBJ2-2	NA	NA	TGCGCCAGCAGCTCCTACTCACGGGGTAGCGCCGGGGAGCTGTTTTTT	CASSSYSRGSAGELFF
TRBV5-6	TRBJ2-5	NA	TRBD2	TGTGCCAGCAGACACCCTAGCGGGAGGGAGGGAGAGACCCAGTACTTC	CASRHPSGREGETQYF
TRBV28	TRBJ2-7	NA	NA	TGTGCCAGCAGTTTAAAATGGCCTACTGCCGGCGGACAGTACGAGCAGTACTTC	CASSLKWPTAGGQYEQYF
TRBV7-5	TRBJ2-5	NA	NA	TGTGTCAGAAGCTTGATACGGACAGGGCAGGGGGTAGAGACCCAGTACTTC	CVRSLIRTGQGVETQYF
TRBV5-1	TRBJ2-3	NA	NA	TGCGCCAGCAGCTTGGATGGCGGGAAAGTTGATACGCAGTATTTT	CASSLDGGKVDTQYF
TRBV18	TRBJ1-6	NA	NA	TGTGCCAGCTCACCGTCGGTACCCTATAATTCACCCCTCCACTTT	CASSPSVPYNSPLHF
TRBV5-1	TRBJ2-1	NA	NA	TGCGCCAGCAGCTCCCAGGTTAGCTCCTACAATGAGCAGTTCTTC	CASSSQVSSYNEQFF
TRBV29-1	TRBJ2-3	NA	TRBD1	TGCAGCGTTGAGACAGGGGCCACAGATACGCAGTATTTT	CSVETGATDTQYF
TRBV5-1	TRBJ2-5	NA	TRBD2	TGCGCCAGCAGCATGGCCGGGACTAGCGGAGAGCAGTACTTC	CASSMAGTSGEQYF
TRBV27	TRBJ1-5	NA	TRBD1	TGTGCCAGCAGTTTACTTGGACAGGGGAGCAATCAGCCCCAGCATTTT	CASSLLGQGSNQPQHF
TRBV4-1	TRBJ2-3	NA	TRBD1	TGCGCCAGCAGCCAGGGACAGGGCCGCACAGATACGCAGTATTTT	CASSQGQGRTDTQYF
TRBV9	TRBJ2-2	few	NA	TGTGCCAGCAGCGTTTGGACACAGAACACCGGGGAGCTGTTTTTT	CASSVWTQNTGELFF
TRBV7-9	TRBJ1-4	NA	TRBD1	TGTGCCAGCAGCTTAGCGGACAGGGCACAGGAAAAACTGTTTTTT	CASSLADRAQEKLFF
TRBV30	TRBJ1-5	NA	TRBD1	TGTGCCTGGAGTGCGGGACAGCAAAATCAGCCCCAGCATTTT	CAWSAGQQNQPQHF
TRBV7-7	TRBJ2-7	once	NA	TGTGCCAGCAGCTTAGGTGGAGGTAACGAGCAGTACTTC	CASSLGGGNEQYF
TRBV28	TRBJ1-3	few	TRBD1	TGTGCCAGCAGCCCTAACAGGGGAACTGGAAACACCATATATTTT	CASSPNRGTGNTIYF
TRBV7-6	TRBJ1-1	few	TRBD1	TGTGCCAGCAGCCGTGGGACGGCAGGGGGTCTTACTGAAGCTTTCTTT	CASSRGTAGGLTEAFF
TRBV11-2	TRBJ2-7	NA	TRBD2	TGTGCCAGCAGCTTAACTAGCGGGAGTCCCTACGAGCAGTACTTC	CASSLTSGSPYEQYF
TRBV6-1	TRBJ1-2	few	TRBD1	TGTGCCAGCAGCGGGACAGGGAGTAACTATGGCTACACCTTC	CASSGTGSNYGYTF
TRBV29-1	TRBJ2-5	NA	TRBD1	TGCAGCATTAACAGGGGTGAGACCCAGTACTTC	CSINRGETQYF
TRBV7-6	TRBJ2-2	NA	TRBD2	TGTGCCAGCAGACGAAGTCCGGGACTAGGCGGGTCCGGGGAGCTGTTTTTT	CASRRSPGLGGSGELFF
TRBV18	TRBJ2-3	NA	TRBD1	TGTGCCAGCTCACCTCGAGGGGGCGCATACGGGCTCACAGATACGCAGTATTTT	CASSPRGGAYGLTDTQYF
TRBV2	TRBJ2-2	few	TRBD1	TGTGCCAGCAGTGAAGCAGGGGGCACGAACACCGGGGAGCTGTTTTTT	CASSEAGGTNTGELFF
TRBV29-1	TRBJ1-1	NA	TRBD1	TGCAGCGTGAGCAGGGGGCAAGGCACTGAAGCTTTCTTT	CSVSRGQGTEAFF
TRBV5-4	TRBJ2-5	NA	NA	TGTGCCAGCAGCTTGAAACAGGGAGGGGAGACCCAGTACTTC	CASSLKQGGETQYF
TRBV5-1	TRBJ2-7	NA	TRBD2	TGCGCCAGCAGCTCCACGGGGGGGCAGGTTACCTACGAGCAGTACTTC	CASSSTGGQVTYEQYF
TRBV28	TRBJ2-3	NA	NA	TGTGCCAGCAGTTTACCACAGCCAGATACGCAGTATTTT	CASSLPQPDTQYF
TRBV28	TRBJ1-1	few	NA	TGTGCCAGCAGTTCCAGGGCTTGGGACACTGAAGCTTTCTTT	CASSSRAWDTEAFF
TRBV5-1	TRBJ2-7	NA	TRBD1	TGCGCCAGCAGCCTTGGACAGGCAATCTCCTACGAGCAGTACTTC	CASSLGQAISYEQYF
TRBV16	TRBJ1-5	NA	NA	TGTGCCAGCAGCCAGGGTGTTCAGGGACTGAGGCCCCAGCATTTT	CASSQGVQGLRPQHF
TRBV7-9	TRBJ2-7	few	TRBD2	TGTTCCAGCAGCTTAGCCGGACTAGCGGGGCTACGGCAACAGTACTTC	CSSSLAGLAGLRQQYF
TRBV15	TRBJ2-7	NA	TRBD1	TGTGCCACCAGCAGAGAACAGGGGCCCTACGAGCAGTACTTC	CATSREQGPYEQYF
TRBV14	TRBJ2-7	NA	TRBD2	TGTGCCAGCAGCCAAGATAGTGGACTAGCGGGTTACGAGCAGTACTTC	CASSQDSGLAGYEQYF
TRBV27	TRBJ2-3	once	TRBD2	TGTGCCAGCAGTTTATCGTTTGGGGGAGGGGGACTAGCGGGGAGAACTGCTAGCACAGATACGCAGTATTTT	CASSLSFGGGGLAGRTASTDTQYF
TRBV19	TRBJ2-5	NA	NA	TGTGCCAGTAGTATCGATAGGGGCGCCCAGTACTTC	CASSIDRGAQYF